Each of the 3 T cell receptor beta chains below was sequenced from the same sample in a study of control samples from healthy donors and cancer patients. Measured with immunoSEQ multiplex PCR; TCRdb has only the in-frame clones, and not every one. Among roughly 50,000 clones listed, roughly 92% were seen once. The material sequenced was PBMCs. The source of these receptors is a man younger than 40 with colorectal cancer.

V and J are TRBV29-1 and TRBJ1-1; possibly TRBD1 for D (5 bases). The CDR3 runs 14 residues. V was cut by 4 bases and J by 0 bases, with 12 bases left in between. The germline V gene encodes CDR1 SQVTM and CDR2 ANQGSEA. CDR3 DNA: TGCAGCGTTGCCCCAGGGAGGGTGAACACTGAAGCTTTCTTT. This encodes CSVAPGRVNTEAFF.

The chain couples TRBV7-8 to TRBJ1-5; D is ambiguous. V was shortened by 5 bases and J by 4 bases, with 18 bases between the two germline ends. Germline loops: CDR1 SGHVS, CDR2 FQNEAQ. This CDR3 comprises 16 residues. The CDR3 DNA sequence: TGTGCCAGCAGCCCAACGTGGGGTGGAGGGAATCAGCCCCAGCATTTT. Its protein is CASSPTWGGGNQPQHF.

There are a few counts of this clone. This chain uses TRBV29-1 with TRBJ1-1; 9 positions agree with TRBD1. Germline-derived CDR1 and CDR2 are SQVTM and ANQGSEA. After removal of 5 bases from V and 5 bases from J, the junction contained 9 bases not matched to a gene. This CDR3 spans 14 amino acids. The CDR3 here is CSVNQQGAGTEAFF. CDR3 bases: TGCAGCGTTAATCAACAGGGGGCGGGAACTGAAGCTTTCTTT.